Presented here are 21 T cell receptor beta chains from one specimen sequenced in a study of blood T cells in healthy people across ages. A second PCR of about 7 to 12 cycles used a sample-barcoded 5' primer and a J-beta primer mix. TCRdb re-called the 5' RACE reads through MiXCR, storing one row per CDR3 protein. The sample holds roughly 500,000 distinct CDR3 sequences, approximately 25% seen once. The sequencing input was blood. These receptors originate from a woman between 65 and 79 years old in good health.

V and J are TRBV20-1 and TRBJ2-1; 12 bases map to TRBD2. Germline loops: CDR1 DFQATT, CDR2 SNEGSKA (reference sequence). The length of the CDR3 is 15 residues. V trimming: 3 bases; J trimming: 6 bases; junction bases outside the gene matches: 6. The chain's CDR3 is CSASRTSGAVNEQFF. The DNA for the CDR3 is TGCAGTGCTAGCCGGACTAGCGGGGCTGTCAATGAGCAGTTCTTC.

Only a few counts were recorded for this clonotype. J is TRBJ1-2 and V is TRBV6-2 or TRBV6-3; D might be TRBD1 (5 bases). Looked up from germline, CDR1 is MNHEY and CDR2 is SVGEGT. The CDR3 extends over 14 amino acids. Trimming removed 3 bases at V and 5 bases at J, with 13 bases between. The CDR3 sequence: CASSYRQPGYGYTF. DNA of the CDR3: TGTGCCAGCAGTTATCGACAGCCAGGATATGGCTACACCTTC.

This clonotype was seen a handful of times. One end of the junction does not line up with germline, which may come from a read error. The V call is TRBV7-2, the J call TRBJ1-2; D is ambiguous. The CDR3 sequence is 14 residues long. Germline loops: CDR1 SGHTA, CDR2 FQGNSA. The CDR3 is CASSLEWSGYGCTF. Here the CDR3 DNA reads TGTGCCAGCAGCTTAGAGTGGAGCGGCTATGGCTGCACCTTC.

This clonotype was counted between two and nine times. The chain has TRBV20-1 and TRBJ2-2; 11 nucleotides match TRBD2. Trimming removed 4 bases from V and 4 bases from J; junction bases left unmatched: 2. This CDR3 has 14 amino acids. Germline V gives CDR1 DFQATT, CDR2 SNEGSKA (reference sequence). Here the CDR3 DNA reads TGCAGTGCTATTAGCGGGGGGGCCACCGGGGAGCTGTTTTTT. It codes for CSAISGGATGELFF.

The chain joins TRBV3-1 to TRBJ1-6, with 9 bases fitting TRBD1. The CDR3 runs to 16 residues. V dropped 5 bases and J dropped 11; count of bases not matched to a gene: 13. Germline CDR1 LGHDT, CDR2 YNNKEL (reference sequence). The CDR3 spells CASSTRTGVGSTPLHF. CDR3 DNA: TGTGCCAGCAGCACCCGGACAGGGGTGGGATCGACACCCCTCCACTTT.

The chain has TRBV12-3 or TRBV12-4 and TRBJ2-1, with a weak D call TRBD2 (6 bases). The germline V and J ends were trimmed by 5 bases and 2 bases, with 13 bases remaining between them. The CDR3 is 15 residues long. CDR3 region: CASSVIGGAYNEQFF. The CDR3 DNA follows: TGTGCCAGCAGTGTTATCGGGGGTGCCTACAATGAGCAGTTCTTC.

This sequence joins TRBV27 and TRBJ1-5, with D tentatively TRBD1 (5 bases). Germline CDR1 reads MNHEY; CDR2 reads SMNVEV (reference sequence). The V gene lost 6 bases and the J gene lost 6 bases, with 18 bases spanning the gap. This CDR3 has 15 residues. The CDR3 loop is CASSTEGGVGQPQHF. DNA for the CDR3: TGTGCCAGCAGCACAGAGGGAGGGGTCGGTCAGCCCCAGCATTTT.

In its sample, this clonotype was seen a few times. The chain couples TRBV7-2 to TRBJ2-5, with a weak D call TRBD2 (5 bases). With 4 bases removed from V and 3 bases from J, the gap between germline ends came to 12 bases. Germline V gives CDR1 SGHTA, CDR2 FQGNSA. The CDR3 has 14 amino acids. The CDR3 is CASSSAGAKETQYF. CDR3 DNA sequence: TGTGCCAGCAGCTCGGCGGGCGCTAAAGAGACCCAGTACTTC. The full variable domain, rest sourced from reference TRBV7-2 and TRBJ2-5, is GAGVSQSPSNKVTEKGKDVELRCDPISGHTALYWYRQSLGQGLEFLIYFQGNSAPDKSGLPSDRFSAERTGGSVSTLTIQRTQQEDSAVYLCASSSAGAKETQYFGPGTRLLVL.

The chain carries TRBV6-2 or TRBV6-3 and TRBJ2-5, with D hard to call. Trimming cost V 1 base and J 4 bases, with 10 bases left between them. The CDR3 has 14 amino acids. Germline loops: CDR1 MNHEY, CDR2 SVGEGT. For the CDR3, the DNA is TGTGCCAGCAGTTACTTGGGGATTCTAGAGACCCAGTACTTC. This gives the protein CASSYLGILETQYF.

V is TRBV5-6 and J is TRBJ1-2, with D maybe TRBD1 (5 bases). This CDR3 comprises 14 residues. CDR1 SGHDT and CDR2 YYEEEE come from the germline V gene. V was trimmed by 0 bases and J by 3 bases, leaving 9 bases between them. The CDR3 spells CASSLGGVHYGYTF. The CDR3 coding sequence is TGTGCCAGCAGCTTGGGAGGGGTTCACTATGGCTACACCTTC.

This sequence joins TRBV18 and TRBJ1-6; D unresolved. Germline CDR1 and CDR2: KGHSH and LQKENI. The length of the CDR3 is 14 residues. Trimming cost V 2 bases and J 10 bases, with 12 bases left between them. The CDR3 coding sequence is TGTGCCAGCTCACCATCATTCGCGAACTCACCCCTCCACTTT. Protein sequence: CASSPSFANSPLHF.

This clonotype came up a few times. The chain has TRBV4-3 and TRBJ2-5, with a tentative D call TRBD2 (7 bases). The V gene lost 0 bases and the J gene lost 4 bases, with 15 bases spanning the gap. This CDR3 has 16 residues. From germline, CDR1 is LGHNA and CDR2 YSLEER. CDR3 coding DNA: TGCGCCAGCAGCCAAGATTTGAGGGGGGGTGGAGAGACCCAGTACTTC. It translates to CASSQDLRGGGETQYF.

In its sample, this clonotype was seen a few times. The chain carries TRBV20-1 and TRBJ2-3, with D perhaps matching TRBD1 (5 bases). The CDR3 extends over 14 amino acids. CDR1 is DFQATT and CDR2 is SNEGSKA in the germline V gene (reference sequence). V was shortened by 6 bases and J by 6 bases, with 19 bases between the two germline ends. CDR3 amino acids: CSAAQDRVTDTQYF. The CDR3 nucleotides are TGCAGTGCCGCCCAAGACAGAGTCACGGATACGCAGTATTTT.

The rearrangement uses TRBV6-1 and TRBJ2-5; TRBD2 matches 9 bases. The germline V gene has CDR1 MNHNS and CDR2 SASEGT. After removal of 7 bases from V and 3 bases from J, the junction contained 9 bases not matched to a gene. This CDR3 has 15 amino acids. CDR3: CASIGGGAGEETQYF. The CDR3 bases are TGTGCCAGCATTGGCGGGGGGGCCGGAGAAGAGACCCAGTACTTC.

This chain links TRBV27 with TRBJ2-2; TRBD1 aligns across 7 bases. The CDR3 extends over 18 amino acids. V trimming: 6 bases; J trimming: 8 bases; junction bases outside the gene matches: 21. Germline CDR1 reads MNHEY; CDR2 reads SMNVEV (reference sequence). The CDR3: CASSLLSRSGGGWGELFF. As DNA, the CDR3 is TGTGCCAGCAGCCTACTTTCCCGATCAGGGGGTGGTTGGGGGGAGCTGTTTTTT.

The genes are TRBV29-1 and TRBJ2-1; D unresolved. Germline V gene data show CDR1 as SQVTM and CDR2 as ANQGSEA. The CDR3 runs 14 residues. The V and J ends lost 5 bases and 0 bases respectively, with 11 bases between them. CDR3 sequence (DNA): TGCAGCGTTTCCCCTGAGAGCTCCTACAATGAGCAGTTCTTC. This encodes CSVSPESSYNEQFF.

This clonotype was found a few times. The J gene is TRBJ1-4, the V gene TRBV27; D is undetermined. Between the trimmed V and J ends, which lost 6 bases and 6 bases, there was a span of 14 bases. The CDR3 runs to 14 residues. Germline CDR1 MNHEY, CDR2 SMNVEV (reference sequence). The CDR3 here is CASSTQWWDEKLFF. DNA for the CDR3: TGTGCCAGCAGCACACAGTGGTGGGATGAAAAACTGTTTTTT.

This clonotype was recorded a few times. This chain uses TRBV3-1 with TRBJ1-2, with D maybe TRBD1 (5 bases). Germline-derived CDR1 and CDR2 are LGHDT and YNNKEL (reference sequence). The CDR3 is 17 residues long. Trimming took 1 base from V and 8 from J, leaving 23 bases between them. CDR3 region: CASSQVTNGGATAGYTF. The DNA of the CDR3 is TGTGCCAGCAGCCAAGTGACCAACGGTGGGGCTACAGCAGGCTACACCTTC.

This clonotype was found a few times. CDR3 DNA: TGTGCCAGCAGCGTCGGGACAGGGTCACCGGGGGAGACCCAGTACTTC. Residues: CASSVGTGSPGETQYF. The J gene is TRBJ2-5, the V gene TRBV11-2; 9 bases align to TRBD1. CDR1 SGHAT and CDR2 FQNNGV come from the germline V gene. Losses at the gene ends were 5 bases for V and 5 bases for J; bases not matched to a gene: 12. The CDR3 has 16 amino acids.

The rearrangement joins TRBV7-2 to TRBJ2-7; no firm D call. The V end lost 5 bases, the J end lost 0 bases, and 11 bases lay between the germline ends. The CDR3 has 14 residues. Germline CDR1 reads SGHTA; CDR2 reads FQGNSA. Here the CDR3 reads CASSRRSSSYEQYF. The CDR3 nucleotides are TGTGCCAGCAGCCGACGGTCTAGCTCCTACGAGCAGTACTTC.

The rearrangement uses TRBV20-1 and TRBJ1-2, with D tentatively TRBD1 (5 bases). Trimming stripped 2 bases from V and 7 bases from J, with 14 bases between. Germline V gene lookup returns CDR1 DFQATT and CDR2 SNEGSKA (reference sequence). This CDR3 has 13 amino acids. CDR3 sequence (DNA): TGCAGTGCTAGAATGTTTAGGGGCGGTGGCTACACCTTC. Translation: CSARMFRGGGYTF.